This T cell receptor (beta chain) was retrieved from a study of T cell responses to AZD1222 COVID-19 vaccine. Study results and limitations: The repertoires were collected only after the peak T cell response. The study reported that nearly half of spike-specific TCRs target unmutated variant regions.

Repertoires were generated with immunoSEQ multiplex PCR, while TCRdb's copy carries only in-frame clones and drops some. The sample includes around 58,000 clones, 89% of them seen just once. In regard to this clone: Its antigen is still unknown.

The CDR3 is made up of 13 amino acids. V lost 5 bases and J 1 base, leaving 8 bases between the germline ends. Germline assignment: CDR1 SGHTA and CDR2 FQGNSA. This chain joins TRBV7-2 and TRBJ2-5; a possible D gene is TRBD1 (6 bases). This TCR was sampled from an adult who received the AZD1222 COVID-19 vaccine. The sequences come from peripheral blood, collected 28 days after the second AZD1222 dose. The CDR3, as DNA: TGTGCCAGCAGCCGGACAGTCCAAGAGACCCAGTACTTC. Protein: CASSRTVQETQYF.